A single sample gave rise to the 9 T cell receptor beta chains below, sequenced in a study of siplizumab effects on memory and regulatory T cells. Measured with immunoSEQ multiplex PCR; TCRdb has only the in-frame clones, and not every one. The sample includes about 110,000 clones, around 90% of them seen just once. Sequencing was carried out using CD4+ T cells sorted from blood. The receptors were sampled from a human donor in good health.

V gene TRBV6-5 combines with J gene TRBJ2-3; possible D gene TRBD1, 6 bases. Germline assignment: CDR1 MNHEY and CDR2 SVGAGI. The CDR3 runs to 15 residues. Trimming cost V 2 bases and J 3 bases, with 12 bases left between them. CDR3 DNA sequence: TGTGCCAGCAGTTACACAGGGATGGGTACAGATACGCAGTATTTT. It translates to CASSYTGMGTDTQYF.

The V gene is TRBV18, the J gene TRBJ2-7; no clear D. CDR1 KGHSH and CDR2 LQKENI come from the germline V gene. This CDR3 region has 13 residues. V lost 1 base and J lost 2, with 6 bases in between. CDR3 sequence: CASSPQETYEQYF. CDR3 sequence (DNA): TGTGCCAGCTCACCACAGGAAACCTACGAGCAGTACTTC.

The CDR3 DNA reads as TGTGCCAGCAGTGGACAGGTTAATGAAAAACTGTTTTTT. Translation gives CASSGQVNEKLFF. The gene calls are TRBV6-5 and TRBJ1-4, with TRBD1 matching over 7 bases. J was trimmed by 4 bases and V by 5 bases; bases with no gene match: 1. Germline lookup yields CDR1 MNHEY and CDR2 SVGAGI. This CDR3 is built from 13 residues.

The rearrangement uses TRBV18 and TRBJ1-3; D not resolved. CDR1 is KGHSH, CDR2 LQKENI, per germline. V lost 3 bases and J lost 3, with 15 bases in between. The CDR3 is 16 amino acids. The CDR3 here is CASSPWRETGGNTIYF. CDR3 bases: TGTGCCAGCTCACCCTGGAGGGAGACGGGTGGAAACACCATATATTTT.

This clone has just one count. This sequence joins TRBV30 and TRBJ1-2; 7 nucleotides match TRBD1. This CDR3 is 12 amino acids long. V shed 5 bases and J 4 bases; nucleotides not matched to a gene: 4. The germline V gene encodes CDR1 GTSNPN and CDR2 SVGIG (reference sequence). CDR3 DNA sequence: TGTGCCTGGTCTGGGACAGCCTATGGCTACACCTTC. Its protein is CAWSGTAYGYTF.

The chain joins TRBV5-1 to TRBJ2-7, with 9 bases aligning to TRBD1. CDR3 length equals 14 residues. CDR1 SGHRS and CDR2 YFSETQ come from the germline V gene. V was pared by 6 bases and J by 2 bases, with 6 bases of the junction left unmatched. CDR3 protein: CASKGGTGPYEQYF. As DNA, the CDR3 is TGCGCCAGCAAGGGCGGGACAGGGCCCTACGAGCAGTACTTC.

The chain couples TRBV25-1 to TRBJ2-7, with 7 bases identical to TRBD2. CDR3 size: 15 residues. CDR1 is MGHDK, CDR2 SYGVNS, per germline. Trimming cost V 8 bases and J 9 bases; bases outside gene matches: 19. The CDR3 DNA reads TGTGCCAGCTTCGGCCCGGGACTACCTCGAGTATCGCAGTACTTC. Translation: CASFGPGLPRVSQYF.

This chain connects TRBV6-5 to TRBJ2-1; D not certain. The germline V gene encodes CDR1 MNHEY and CDR2 SVGAGI. The V and J ends lost 5 bases and 12 bases respectively, with 14 bases between them. The CDR3 extends over 12 amino acids. CDR3 bases: TGTGCCAGCAGTAACGACGCCTTAGGGCAGTTCTTC. Its protein product is CASSNDALGQFF.

The chain has TRBV4-1 and TRBJ2-5; D not certain. The CDR3 is 13 residues long. Germline V gene sequence: CDR1 MGHRA, CDR2 YSYEKL. Trimming shortened V by 1 base and J by 5 bases, and 8 bases separated the two germline ends. CDR3 amino acids: CASSQALRETQYF. CDR3 coding DNA: TGCGCCAGCAGCCAAGCTCTAAGGGAGACCCAGTACTTC.